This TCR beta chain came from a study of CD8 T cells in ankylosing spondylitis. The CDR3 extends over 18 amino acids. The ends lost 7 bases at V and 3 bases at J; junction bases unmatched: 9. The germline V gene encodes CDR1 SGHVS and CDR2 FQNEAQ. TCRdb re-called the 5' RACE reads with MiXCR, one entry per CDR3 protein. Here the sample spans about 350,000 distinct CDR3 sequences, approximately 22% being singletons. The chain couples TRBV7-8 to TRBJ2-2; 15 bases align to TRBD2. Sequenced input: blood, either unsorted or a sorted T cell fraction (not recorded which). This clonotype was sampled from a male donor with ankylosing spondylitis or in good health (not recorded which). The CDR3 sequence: CASNPRTSGGEYTGELFF. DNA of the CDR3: TGTGCCAGCAACCCTCGGACTAGCGGGGGGGAATACACCGGGGAGCTGTTTTTT.